This T cell receptor (beta chain) was recovered during a study of T cell responses to AZD1222 COVID-19 vaccine. Overall study context: Both about-4-week and about-12-week second-dose recipients were combined. Study results and caveats: Donors, mostly white British, included more females; clonal diversity was possibly underestimated.

The length of the CDR3 is 16 residues. J was trimmed by 1 base and V by 2 bases; bases with no gene match: 6. Germline V gives CDR1 PRHDT, CDR2 FYEKMQ (reference sequence). Only in-frame clones appear in the TCRdb table, and some are missing; sequencing was by immunoSEQ multiplex PCR. This table holds 200,000 to 300,000 clones, approximately 95% found once. Concerning this clone: Its antigen remains unknown.

The sequence derives from an adult in good health. The rearrangement links TRBV13 to TRBJ2-7; 9 bases match TRBD2. Specimen: peripheral blood, collected on day 0 of AZD1222 vaccination. This CDR3 reads CASSLFLRGGSYEQYF. CDR3 nucleotides: TGTGCCAGCAGCTTATTCTTGCGGGGGGGATCCTACGAGCAGTACTTC.